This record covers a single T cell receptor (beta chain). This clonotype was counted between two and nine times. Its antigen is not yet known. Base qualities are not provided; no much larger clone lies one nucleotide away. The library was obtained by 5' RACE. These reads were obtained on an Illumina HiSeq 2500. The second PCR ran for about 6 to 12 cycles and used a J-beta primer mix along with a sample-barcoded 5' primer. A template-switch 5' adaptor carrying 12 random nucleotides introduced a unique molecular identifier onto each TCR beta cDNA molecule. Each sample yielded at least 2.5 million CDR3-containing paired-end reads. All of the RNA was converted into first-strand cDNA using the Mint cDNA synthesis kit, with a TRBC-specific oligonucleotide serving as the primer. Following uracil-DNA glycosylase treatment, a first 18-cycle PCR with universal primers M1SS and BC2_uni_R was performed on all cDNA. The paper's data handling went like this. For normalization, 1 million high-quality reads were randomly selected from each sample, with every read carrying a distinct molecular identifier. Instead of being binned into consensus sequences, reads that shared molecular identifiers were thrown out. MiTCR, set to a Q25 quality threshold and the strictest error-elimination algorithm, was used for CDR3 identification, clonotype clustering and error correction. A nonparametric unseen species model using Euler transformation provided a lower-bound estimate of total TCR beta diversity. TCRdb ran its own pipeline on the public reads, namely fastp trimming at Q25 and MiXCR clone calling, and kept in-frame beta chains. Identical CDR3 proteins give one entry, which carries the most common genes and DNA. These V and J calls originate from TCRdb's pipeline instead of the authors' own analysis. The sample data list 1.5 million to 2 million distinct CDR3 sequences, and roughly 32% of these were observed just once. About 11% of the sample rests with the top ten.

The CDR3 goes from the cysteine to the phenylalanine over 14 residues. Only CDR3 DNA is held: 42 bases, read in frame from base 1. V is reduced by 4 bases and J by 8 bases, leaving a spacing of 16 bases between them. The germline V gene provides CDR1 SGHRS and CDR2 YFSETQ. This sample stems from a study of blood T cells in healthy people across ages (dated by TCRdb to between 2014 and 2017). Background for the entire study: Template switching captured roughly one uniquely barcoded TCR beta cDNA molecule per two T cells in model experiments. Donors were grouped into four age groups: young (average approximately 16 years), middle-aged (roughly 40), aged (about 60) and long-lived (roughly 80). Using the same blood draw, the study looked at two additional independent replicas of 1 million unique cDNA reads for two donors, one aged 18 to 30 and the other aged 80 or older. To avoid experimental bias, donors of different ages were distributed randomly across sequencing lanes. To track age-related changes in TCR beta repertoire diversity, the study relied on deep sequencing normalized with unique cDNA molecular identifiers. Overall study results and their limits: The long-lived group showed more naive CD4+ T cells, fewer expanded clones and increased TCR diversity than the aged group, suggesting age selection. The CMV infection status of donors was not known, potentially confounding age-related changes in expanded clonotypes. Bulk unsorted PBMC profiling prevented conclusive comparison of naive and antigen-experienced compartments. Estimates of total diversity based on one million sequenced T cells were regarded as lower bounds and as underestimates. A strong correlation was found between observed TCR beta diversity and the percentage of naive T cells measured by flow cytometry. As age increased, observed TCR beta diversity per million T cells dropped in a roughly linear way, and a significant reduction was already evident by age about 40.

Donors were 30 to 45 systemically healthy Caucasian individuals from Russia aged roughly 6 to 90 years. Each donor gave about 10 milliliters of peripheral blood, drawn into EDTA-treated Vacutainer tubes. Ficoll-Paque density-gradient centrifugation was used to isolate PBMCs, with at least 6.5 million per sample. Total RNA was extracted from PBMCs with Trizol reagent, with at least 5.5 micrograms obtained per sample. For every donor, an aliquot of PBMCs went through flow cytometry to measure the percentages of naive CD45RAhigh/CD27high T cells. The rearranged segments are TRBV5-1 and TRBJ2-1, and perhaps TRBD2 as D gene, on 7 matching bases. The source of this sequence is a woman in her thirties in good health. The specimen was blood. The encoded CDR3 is CASSRGGGDHEQFF. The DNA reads TGCGCCAGCAGCAGAGGAGGGGGGGATCATGAGCAGTTCTTC. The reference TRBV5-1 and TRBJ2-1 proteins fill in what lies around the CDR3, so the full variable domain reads KAGVTQTPRYLIKTRGQQVTLSCSPISGHRSVSWYQQTPGQGLQFLFEYFSETQRNKGNFPGRFSGRQFSNSRSEMNVSTLELGDSALYLCASSRGGGDHEQFFGPGTRLTVL.